The clone carrying this TCR beta chain came up many times. Its antigen is not identified. The data belong to a study of regulatory T cells in long-lasting Graves disease. CDR1 is GTSNPN and CDR2 is SVGIG in the germline V gene (reference sequence). V was trimmed by 2 bases and J by 1 base, leaving 5 bases between them. The CDR3 is 12 residues long. Study-level findings and limits: A greater number of public clonotypes (roughly 2,800) was shared by persistent patients than by new patients (around 1,000).

Construction of TCR beta libraries relied on iRepertoire HTBI primers and on Arm-PCR targeting CDR3 regions. Per the original methods: Throughout the samples, researchers identified 60 to 70 TRBV and approximately 14 TRBJ segments. From the multiplex PCR reads, TCRdb called clonotypes with MiXCR, one entry per CDR3 protein. TCRdb, rather than the study authors, made the V and J calls. The table has roughly 400,000 distinct CDR3 sequences, about 21% seen once. Time point here: persistent/refractory GD, antithyroid drugs over 5 years with positive TRAb. Scientists built the TCR library using RNA that was extracted from PBMCs.

This chain joins TRBV30 and TRBJ1-1; D unresolved. This clonotype was sampled from a female donor with Graves disease. Sequencing used peripheral blood mononuclear cells (PBMCs), obtained when the disease was refractory, from a patient treated with antithyroid drugs. The CDR3 nucleotides read TGTGCCTGGAGTTTGAGGAACACTGAAGCTTTCTTT. Its translation is CAWSLRNTEAFF.